These T cell receptor beta chains were read from a single sample in a study of blood T cell repertoires in COVID-19. Using immunoSEQ multiplex PCR, the repertoire was profiled, and TCRdb retains in-frame clones only, with some absent. The profile covers fewer than 250,000 clones, with roughly 80% appearing a single time and 3.2% taken by the ten largest. Sequenced input: PBMCs or T cells enriched from blood (not recorded which). The receptor source for this set is a woman in her twenties or thirties who had recovered from COVID-19. Both conserved end residues are part of each CDR3. Each record gives: D gene, V gene, CDR3 protein. The D gene is left open where the match is weak.

d_call: TRBD1; v_call: TRBV28; cdr3_aa: CASSGQGAGFSPWEQFF
d_call: NA; v_call: TRBV9; cdr3_aa: CASSVGRQVSNTEAFF
d_call: NA; v_call: TRBV7-8; cdr3_aa: CASSRGGGTQYF
d_call: NA; v_call: TRBV6-5; cdr3_aa: CASSTGYNYEQYF
d_call: TRBD1; v_call: TRBV9; cdr3_aa: CASSGGQGFYEQYF
d_call: NA; v_call: TRBV7-8; cdr3_aa: CASSQRGYGYTF
d_call: NA; v_call: TRBV12-5; cdr3_aa: CASGPSGANVLTF
d_call: NA; v_call: TRBV5-1; cdr3_aa: CASRNSENTEAFF
d_call: NA; v_call: TRBV27; cdr3_aa: CASSPRSLDSYGYTF
d_call: NA; v_call: TRBV19; cdr3_aa: CASSIGGQGRSNQPQHF
d_call: TRBD1; v_call: TRBV7-2; cdr3_aa: CASSFRGQAIVQETQYF
d_call: TRBD2; v_call: TRBV2; cdr3_aa: CASSFGLAGTQETQYF
d_call: NA; v_call: TRBV18; cdr3_aa: CASSPEGGNYNEQFF
d_call: TRBD1; v_call: TRBV5-1; cdr3_aa: CASSLLQGARETQYF
d_call: NA; v_call: TRBV30; cdr3_aa: CAWSVQLNTEAFF
d_call: NA; v_call: TRBV1; cdr3_aa: CTSSQEDLDRAQPQHF
d_call: NA; v_call: TRBV7-8; cdr3_aa: CASSLVAGGQPQHF
d_call: NA; v_call: TRBV28; cdr3_aa: CASIPQVTYNEQFF
d_call: NA; v_call: TRBV15; cdr3_aa: CATSRDSNRATFF
d_call: TRBD1; v_call: TRBV6-1; cdr3_aa: CASSEIKGRGLHGYTF
d_call: TRBD1; v_call: TRBV6-5; cdr3_aa: CASTTGDGYTF
d_call: TRBD2; v_call: TRBV28; cdr3_aa: CASSPGASGTSGITDTQYF
d_call: NA; v_call: TRBV15; cdr3_aa: CATSRDDSLFYEQYF
d_call: NA; v_call: TRBV9; cdr3_aa: CASSVQGRDIRSEQFF
d_call: TRBD1; v_call: TRBV9; cdr3_aa: CASSGQNPGQAVTEAFF
d_call: NA; v_call: TRBV28; cdr3_aa: CASSFKPINTGELFF
d_call: TRBD1; v_call: TRBV24-1; cdr3_aa: CATSSFRTGVGYTF
d_call: NA; v_call: TRBV28; cdr3_aa: CASSWSREYSPLHF
d_call: TRBD1; v_call: TRBV6-6; cdr3_aa: CASSYLGQAAYEQYF
d_call: TRBD1; v_call: TRBV5-8; cdr3_aa: CASSLGSGTGGTEAFF
d_call: TRBD1; v_call: TRBV13; cdr3_aa: CASRNRGRDTGELFF
d_call: NA; v_call: TRBV11-2; cdr3_aa: CASSLIRGNEQFF
d_call: TRBD1; v_call: TRBV5-1; cdr3_aa: CASSSQTGENEKLFF
d_call: NA; v_call: TRBV11-2; cdr3_aa: CASSPGWRDVNEQFF
d_call: NA; v_call: TRBV28; cdr3_aa: CASSLSASMNTEAFF
d_call: NA; v_call: TRBV12-3/TRBV12-4; cdr3_aa: CASSPYIVKGYTF
d_call: NA; v_call: TRBV18; cdr3_aa: CASSLRSYYNEQFF
d_call: NA; v_call: TRBV9; cdr3_aa: CASGGQNNEQFF
d_call: TRBD1; v_call: TRBV2; cdr3_aa: CASRRGQTSNQPQHF
d_call: NA; v_call: TRBV6-5; cdr3_aa: CASSYRSGLNTEAFF
d_call: NA; v_call: TRBV10-3; cdr3_aa: CAISPGGQNTEAFF
d_call: NA; v_call: TRBV18; cdr3_aa: CASSPIGGPSEAFF
d_call: TRBD1; v_call: TRBV10-3; cdr3_aa: CAISPGTGGLETQYF
d_call: TRBD1; v_call: TRBV7-9; cdr3_aa: CASSQGANEQYF
d_call: TRBD1; v_call: TRBV28; cdr3_aa: CASSNPDRGLNQPQHF
d_call: NA; v_call: TRBV5-1; cdr3_aa: CASSERGNTEAFF